This is a list of T cell receptor beta chains from one sample in a study of blood T cell repertoires in COVID-19. TCRdb keeps only in-frame clones here, not all; method: immunoSEQ multiplex PCR. The repertoire holds fewer than 50,000 clones, more than 65% seen once, with around an eighth in the top ten. The specimen was peripheral blood. The receptors come from a human donor in a cohort sampled during active COVID-19. Each CDR3 is given with its conserved first and last residue. The D gene is left open where the match is weak. Clone size is not always given. Where it is, it says once, few, many or a class for expanded clones.

NA	TRBV24-1	TRBD1	TRBJ2-2	CATSDTGGPSTGELFF	TGTGCCACCAGTGATACAGGGGGCCCAAGCACCGGGGAGCTGTTTTTT
NA	TRBV30	TRBD2	TRBJ2-5	CAWSYSGRAWETQYF	TGTGCCTGGAGTTATAGCGGGAGGGCCTGGGAGACCCAGTACTTC
NA	TRBV28	TRBD1	TRBJ2-7	CASWGPRDRGYEQYF	TGTGCCTCCTGGGGTCCCCGGGACAGGGGCTACGAGCAGTACTTC
NA	TRBV10-2	TRBD2	TRBJ2-4	CASSELAGGIDRAKNIQYF	TGCGCCAGCAGCGAGCTAGCGGGGGGCATAGATAGAGCCAAAAACATTCAGTACTTC
few	TRBV28	TRBD2	TRBJ2-1	CASSSLSGTIYNEQFF	TGTGCCAGCAGTTCACTCAGCGGGACCATTTACAATGAGCAGTTCTTC
NA	TRBV5-8	NA	TRBJ1-2	CASSEGELSYGYTF	TGTGCCAGCAGCGAGGGGGAATTGAGCTATGGCTACACCTTC
once	TRBV7-9	TRBD2	TRBJ2-1	CASSPRLAGDDEQFF	TGTGCCAGCAGCCCTAGACTAGCGGGAGACGATGAGCAGTTCTTC
NA	TRBV6-1	NA	TRBJ1-6	CASIRGSNSPLHF	TGTGCCAGCATTAGGGGGAGCAATTCACCCCTCCACTTT
once	TRBV25-1	NA	TRBJ1-1	CASSEAGAGFTEAFF	TGTGCCAGCAGTGAAGCGGGGGCAGGTTTCACTGAAGCTTTCTTT
NA	TRBV15	TRBD1	TRBJ2-7	CATAGDRGAYEQYF	TGTGCCACCGCGGGGGACAGGGGCGCGTACGAGCAGTACTTC
NA	TRBV7-9	NA	TRBJ1-4	CASSEGLTNEKLFF	TGTGCCAGCAGTGAGGGACTGACTAATGAAAAACTGTTTTTT
NA	TRBV9	TRBD2	TRBJ2-1	CASSVTSGSPNEQFF	TGTGCCAGCAGCGTCACTAGCGGGAGCCCTAATGAGCAGTTCTTC
NA	TRBV12-3/TRBV12-4	NA	TRBJ2-7	CASSLSIYYEQYF	TGTGCCAGCAGTTTAAGCATTTACTACGAGCAGTACTTC
NA	TRBV18	TRBD2	TRBJ2-3	CASSPGLAGELTDTQYF	TGTGCCAGCTCGCCTGGACTAGCGGGAGAGCTGACAGATACGCAGTATTTT
NA	TRBV19	NA	TRBJ2-2	CASSTRQLGYTGELFF	TGTGCCAGTAGTACCCGACAGTTGGGGTACACCGGGGAGCTGTTTTTT
NA	TRBV5-5	TRBD1	TRBJ1-5	CASSRDRGLSNQPQHF	TGTGCCAGCAGCCGGGACAGGGGTCTAAGCAATCAGCCCCAGCATTTT
NA	TRBV11-3	TRBD2	TRBJ2-7	CASSLGLAGAYEQYF	TGTGCCAGCAGCTTAGGTCTAGCGGGGGCCTACGAGCAGTACTTC
NA	TRBV15	TRBD2	TRBJ2-2	CATSREGLAGVIEGTGELFF	TGTGCCACCAGCAGAGAGGGGCTAGCGGGAGTTATAGAAGGCACCGGGGAGCTGTTTTTT
once	TRBV3-1/TRBV3-2	NA	TRBJ2-1	CASSQKGVNEQFF	TGTGCCAGCAGCCAAAAGGGGGTCAATGAGCAGTTCTTC
NA	TRBV30	TRBD1	TRBJ2-2	CAWGTGNTGELFF	TGTGCCTGGGGGACAGGGAACACCGGGGAGCTGTTTTTT
NA	TRBV18	NA	TRBJ1-1	CASSPRQGTEAFF	TGTGCCAGCTCACCACGGCAGGGGACTGAAGCTTTCTTT
NA	TRBV19	TRBD2	TRBJ2-1	CASSMTSGNNEQFF	TGTGCCAGTAGTATGACTAGCGGGAACAATGAGCAGTTCTTC
NA	TRBV5-1	TRBD1	TRBJ2-7	CASSLETGLAPYEQYF	TGCGCCAGCAGCTTGGAGACAGGGCTCGCCCCCTACGAGCAGTACTTC
NA	TRBV6-6	NA	TRBJ2-3	CASSPSPPDTQYF	TGTGCCAGCAGTCCCTCCCCCCCAGATACGCAGTATTTT
NA	TRBV6-5	TRBD2	TRBJ2-7	CASAQIGGYAVEQYF	TGTGCCAGCGCACAAATCGGGGGGTATGCCGTCGAGCAGTACTTC
NA	TRBV21-1	NA	TRBJ2-1	CASSSWDRVNEQFF	TGTGCCAGCAGCTCCTGGGACAGGGTGAATGAGCAGTTCTTC
NA	TRBV5-1	NA	TRBJ2-7	CASSLGSRDYEQYF	TGCGCCAGCAGCTTGGGTAGCAGAGACTACGAGCAGTACTTC
NA	TRBV30	NA	TRBJ1-2	CAWEENQGYGYTF	TGTGCCTGGGAAGAGAACCAGGGCTATGGCTACACCTTC
NA	TRBV4-1	TRBD1	TRBJ2-7	CASSHSPGTGYEQYF	TGCGCCAGCAGCCATAGTCCCGGGACAGGCTACGAGCAGTACTTC
NA	TRBV18	NA	TRBJ2-7	CASSPTATSYEQYF	TGTGCCAGCTCACCCACAGCTACCTCCTACGAGCAGTACTTC
NA	TRBV7-7	TRBD1	TRBJ2-3	CASSPSQGAADTQYF	TGTGCCAGCAGCCCATCACAGGGGGCGGCAGATACGCAGTATTTT
NA	TRBV5-1	TRBD2	TRBJ2-1	CASSLDGLAGFNEQFF	TGCGCCAGCAGCTTGGATGGGCTAGCGGGATTCAATGAGCAGTTCTTC
NA	TRBV11-2	NA	TRBJ1-3	CASSLRLRPDSGNTIYF	TGTGCCAGCAGCCTGCGTCTGCGCCCTGACTCTGGAAACACCATATATTTT
NA	TRBV6-5	TRBD1	TRBJ2-7	CASSLGQGPSYEQYF	TGTGCCAGCAGCCTGGGACAGGGCCCTTCCTACGAGCAGTACTTC
NA	TRBV4-1	TRBD2	TRBJ2-1	CASSHGLAGGYEQFF	TGCGCCAGCAGCCACGGACTAGCGGGAGGCTATGAGCAGTTCTTC
NA	TRBV19	NA	TRBJ1-2	CASTREPNYGYTF	TGTGCCAGTACCCGAGAACCTAACTATGGCTACACCTTC
NA	TRBV6-6	NA	TRBJ1-5	CASSYSITNQPQHF	TGTGCCAGCAGTTACTCGATAACAAATCAGCCCCAGCATTTT
few	TRBV2	TRBD1	TRBJ2-7	CASSWDRDHEQYF	TGTGCCAGCAGTTGGGACAGGGACCACGAGCAGTACTTC
few	TRBV6-5	NA	TRBJ2-1	CASSLGHWGEQFF	TGTGCCAGCAGTCTGGGACACTGGGGTGAGCAGTTCTTC
NA	TRBV5-4	TRBD2	TRBJ2-7	CASSLTSGRANEQYF	TGTGCCAGCAGCTTGACTAGCGGGAGGGCCAACGAGCAGTACTTC
NA	TRBV5-4	TRBD2	TRBJ2-1	CASSSLAGGGSYNEQFF	TGTGCCAGCAGCTCTCTAGCGGGAGGCGGGTCCTACAATGAGCAGTTCTTC
NA	TRBV27	NA	TRBJ2-6	CASSLATGEDIVLTF	TGTGCCAGCAGTTTAGCGACAGGCGAGGACATCGTCCTGACTTTC
NA	TRBV28	NA	TRBJ2-1	CASMDTNNEQFF	TGTGCCAGCATGGACACTAACAATGAGCAGTTCTTC
NA	TRBV10-3	NA	TRBJ1-4	CAISAGQTGEKLFF	TGTGCCATCAGCGCCGGTCAGACGGGGGAAAAACTGTTTTTT
NA	TRBV11-1	NA	TRBJ1-3	CASSFLERSSGNTIYF	TGTGCCAGCAGCTTCCTGGAGCGCAGCTCTGGAAACACCATATATTTT
NA	TRBV7-9	NA	TRBJ2-1	CASSLQEIGDEQFF	TGTGCCAGCAGCTTACAGGAGATAGGGGATGAGCAGTTCTTC
medium-sized	TRBV29-1	NA	TRBJ2-7	CSVVFWEQGQHEQYF	TGCAGCGTTGTCTTTTGGGAACAGGGTCAACACGAGCAGTACTTC
NA	TRBV2	NA	TRBJ2-5	CASSVFEYPTQYF	TGTGCCAGCAGTGTATTTGAGTACCCGACCCAGTACTTC
NA	TRBV2	NA	TRBJ2-1	CASSPDKRVTYNEQFF	TGTGCCAGCAGTCCCGACAAGCGGGTGACCTACAATGAGCAGTTCTTC
NA	TRBV6-5	TRBD2	TRBJ2-1	CASSYSGTSGSYEQFF	TGTGCCAGCAGTTACTCCGGGACTAGCGGGAGTTATGAGCAGTTCTTC
NA	TRBV29-1	TRBD1	TRBJ2-3	CSVRDRVTDTQYF	TGCAGCGTTAGGGACAGGGTCACAGATACGCAGTATTTT